Listed below are T cell receptor beta chains from one sample, sequenced in a study of blood T cell repertoires in COVID-19. Profiling relied on immunoSEQ multiplex PCR, and the TCRdb table lists in-frame clones only, not all of them. There are 250,000 to 350,000 clones in the sample; more than 80% occur only once, and 2% to 3% lies in the top ten. The sequencing sample was made of PBMCs or T cells enriched from blood (not recorded which). The receptors here all came from a woman under 30 who had recovered from COVID-19. Both conserved end residues are part of each CDR3. The D gene is left open where the match is weak. Clone sizes are given selectively: once, few, many, or a class where the clone is expanded.

cdr3_aa | cdr3_nt | v_call | d_call | j_call | clone_size
CASSLGGGRTDTQYF | TGTGCCAGCAGCTTAGGGGGGGGGCGTACAGATACGCAGTATTTT | TRBV7-2 | . | TRBJ2-3 | .
CASSLMRAEAFF | TGTGCCAGCAGTTTGATGAGGGCTGAAGCTTTCTTT | TRBV28 | . | TRBJ1-1 | few
CASSILGTNRNNEQFF | TGTGCCAGCAGTATCCTCGGGACTAATCGAAACAATGAGCAGTTCTTC | TRBV27 | TRBD2 | TRBJ2-1 | .
CASSFSGLMTDTQYF | TGCGCCAGCAGCTTTTCTGGACTGATGACAGATACGCAGTATTTT | TRBV5-1 | . | TRBJ2-3 | .
CASSSLRDKGNYGYTF | TGTGCCAGCAGCTCCCTCCGGGACAAGGGGAACTATGGCTACACCTTC | TRBV3-1/TRBV3-2 | . | TRBJ1-2 | .
CAISESQLTEAFF | TGTGCCATCAGTGAGTCTCAGTTGACTGAAGCTTTCTTT | TRBV10-3 | . | TRBJ1-1 | .
CASSHTSGGAADTQYF | TGTGCCAGCAGCCACACAAGCGGGGGGGCCGCAGATACGCAGTATTTT | TRBV9 | TRBD2 | TRBJ2-3 | .
CASSPTIQETQYF | TGTGCCAGCAGCCCGACTATCCAAGAGACCCAGTACTTC | TRBV11-2 | . | TRBJ2-5 | .
CASSYSGGGGHSPLHF | TGTGCCAGCAGTTACTCTGGGGGCGGTGGGCATTCACCCCTCCACTTT | TRBV6-5 | . | TRBJ1-6 | .
CASSPLFDVQSNEKLFF | TGTGCCAGCAGCCCACTATTCGACGTTCAGTCTAATGAAAAACTGTTTTTT | TRBV7-6 | . | TRBJ1-4 | once
CASSVGSGGYEKLFF | TGTGCCAGCAGCGTAGGCTCAGGGGGTTATGAAAAACTGTTTTTT | TRBV9 | TRBD1 | TRBJ1-4 | .
CASSAQGLGQTEAFF | TGTGCCAGCAGCGCACAGGGTTTGGGGCAGACTGAAGCTTTCTTT | TRBV9 | . | TRBJ1-1 | .
CASCFFRDSPLHF | TGTGCCAGCTGTTTTTTCAGGGATTCACCCCTCCACTTT | TRBV2 | . | TRBJ1-6 | .
CATSATYRDFAPDTQYF | TGTGCCACCAGCGCTACGTACCGGGACTTTGCCCCAGATACGCAGTATTTT | TRBV15 | . | TRBJ2-3 | .
CASSTLGDRENTEAFF | TGTGCCAGCAGTACTCTGGGGGACAGGGAGAACACTGAAGCTTTCTTT | TRBV27 | TRBD1 | TRBJ1-1 | .
CATRTGGYEQYF | TGTGCCACCAGGACCGGGGGGTACGAGCAGTACTTC | TRBV24-1 | TRBD2 | TRBJ2-7 | .
CSVGVGGPRNEQFF | TGCAGCGTTGGAGTGGGGGGGCCTAGGAATGAGCAGTTCTTC | TRBV29-1 | . | TRBJ2-1 | .
CATRTARGTANEQFF | TGTGCCACCAGAACTGCCAGGGGAACGGCCAATGAGCAGTTCTTC | TRBV24-1 | . | TRBJ2-1 | .
CASRQQGNTIYF | TGTGCCAGCAGGCAACAGGGAAACACCATATATTTT | TRBV12-3/TRBV12-4 | . | TRBJ1-3 | .
CASSFTGGVHTEAFF | TGTGCCAGCAGCTTTACAGGGGGTGTGCACACTGAAGCTTTCTTT | TRBV7-2 | TRBD1 | TRBJ1-1 | few
CASSQRMAGAVGKLFF | TGTGCCAGCAGCCAACGAATGGCGGGGGCTGTGGGAAAACTGTTTTTT | TRBV4-2 | . | TRBJ1-4 | .
CASSPRKTVSNQPQHF | TGTGCCAGCTCACCACGGAAGACAGTGAGCAATCAGCCCCAGCATTTT | TRBV18 | . | TRBJ1-5 | .
CASSSGQGYSTDTQYF | TGTGCCAGCAGCTCTGGACAGGGCTATAGCACAGATACGCAGTATTTT | TRBV11-3 | TRBD1 | TRBJ2-3 | .
CASSPWGELYEQYF | TGTGCCAGCAGCCCGTGGGGAGAGCTCTACGAGCAGTACTTC | TRBV9 | . | TRBJ2-7 | .
CASSHGQGSTGANVLTF | TGTGCCAGCAGTCATGGACAGGGTAGTACTGGGGCCAACGTCCTGACTTTC | TRBV7-8 | TRBD1 | TRBJ2-6 | .
CASSLGPTGGDGYTF | TGTGCCAGCAGCTTAGGTCCTACAGGGGGCGATGGCTACACCTTC | TRBV13 | TRBD1 | TRBJ1-2 | .
CAGITRDTKVPGRQDAFF | TGCGCCGGCATAACTCGGGACACCAAAGTCCCCGGTCGTCAGGATGCTTTCTTT | TRBV10-1 | . | TRBJ1-1 | few
CASSIWQGANQPQHF | TGTGCCAGTAGTATTTGGCAGGGGGCAAATCAGCCCCAGCATTTT | TRBV19 | TRBD1 | TRBJ1-5 | .
CASRRTGGSGNTIYF | TGTGCCAGCAGGCGGACAGGGGGCTCTGGAAACACCATATATTTT | TRBV13 | TRBD1 | TRBJ1-3 | .
CASSQSGTGYEKLFF | TGTGCCAGCAGCCAATCGGGGACAGGCTATGAAAAACTGTTTTTT | TRBV4-2 | TRBD1 | TRBJ1-4 | few
CASSQNPRLAEATGELFF | TGTGCCAGCAGCCAGAACCCCCGACTAGCGGAGGCCACCGGGGAGCTGTTTTTT | TRBV3-1/TRBV3-2 | TRBD2 | TRBJ2-2 | .
CASRSAPRDTGELFF | TGTGCCAGTAGGTCTGCCCCCAGGGACACCGGGGAGCTGTTTTTT | TRBV19 | . | TRBJ2-2 | .
CASSWASTYEQYF | TGTGCCAGCAGTTGGGCGAGTACCTACGAGCAGTACTTC | TRBV27 | . | TRBJ2-7 | .
CASKGLARETQYF | TGTGCCAGCAAGGGACTAGCGAGGGAGACCCAGTACTTC | TRBV2 | TRBD2 | TRBJ2-5 | .
CASSLPRTGSSGANVLTF | TGCGCCAGCAGCTTGCCCCGGACAGGGAGTTCTGGGGCCAACGTCCTGACTTTC | TRBV5-1 | TRBD1 | TRBJ2-6 | .
CASLPDRGYVNTEAFF | TGTGCCAGTCTCCCCGACAGGGGCTACGTGAACACTGAAGCTTTCTTT | TRBV19 | TRBD1 | TRBJ1-1 | .
CASRTMGTNEKLFF | TGTGCCAGCAGGACAATGGGTACTAATGAAAAACTGTTTTTT | TRBV7-2 | . | TRBJ1-4 | .
CASSGTGTGPEAFF | TGTGCCAGCAGCGGAACCGGGACAGGCCCTGAAGCTTTCTTT | TRBV3-1/TRBV3-2 | TRBD1 | TRBJ1-1 | .
CASSLGAGNEQFF | TGTGCCAGCAGCCTAGGGGCGGGCAATGAGCAGTTCTTC | TRBV7-8 | . | TRBJ2-1 | .
CASSYGQGFYNSPLHF | TGTGCCAGCAGCTACGGACAGGGTTTCTATAATTCACCCCTCCACTTT | TRBV3-1/TRBV3-2 | TRBD1 | TRBJ1-6 | .
CSASSPGQGSGEQFF | TGCAGTGCTAGTTCGCCGGGACAGGGGTCGGGTGAGCAGTTCTTC | TRBV20-1 | TRBD1 | TRBJ2-1 | .
CASSYGAAEETQYF | TGTGCCAGCAGTTACGGGGCAGCTGAGGAGACCCAGTACTTC | TRBV6-5 | . | TRBJ2-5 | .
CASSLAPQSPEKLFF | TGTGCCAGCAGCTTAGCGCCACAGAGCCCTGAAAAACTGTTTTTT | TRBV7-2 | . | TRBJ1-4 | .
CASSYVPGQENEQFF | TGCGCCAGCAGCTATGTCCCGGGACAGGAAAATGAGCAGTTCTTC | TRBV5-1 | TRBD1 | TRBJ2-1 | .
CASSLLYPHEQYF | TGTGCCAGCAGTTTACTATACCCCCACGAGCAGTACTTC | TRBV27 | . | TRBJ2-7 | .
CASSYRTGDGYTF | TGTGCCAGCAGTTACCGGACAGGGGATGGCTACACCTTC | TRBV6-5 | TRBD1 | TRBJ1-2 | .
CASSLGLAATGELFF | TGTGCCAGCAGCCTGGGACTAGCGGCCACCGGGGAGCTGTTTTTT | TRBV27 | TRBD2 | TRBJ2-2 | .
CASRGQAGYSPLHF | TGTGCCAGTAGAGGACAGGCTGGGTATTCACCCCTCCACTTT | TRBV19 | TRBD1 | TRBJ1-6 | few
CASSVIKGGAGVANTGELFF | TGTGCCAGCAGCGTAATTAAGGGAGGAGCGGGGGTAGCGAACACCGGGGAGCTGTTTTTT | TRBV9 | TRBD2 | TRBJ2-2 | .
CASSLGPSAGDEQFF | TGTGCCAGCAGTCTAGGCCCCTCCGCGGGTGATGAGCAGTTCTTC | TRBV7-9 | . | TRBJ2-1 | few
CASSVGYSYEQYF | TGTGCCAGCAGTGTGGGCTACTCCTACGAGCAGTACTTC | TRBV2 | . | TRBJ2-7 | .